The 6 T cell receptor beta chains below were found in one sample sequenced in a study of cytomegalovirus exposure and HLA in healthy donors. Primers: 60 Vbeta forward and 13 Jbeta reverse. The method was immunoSEQ multiplex PCR; TCRdb's version includes in-frame clones alone and lacks a portion of them. The sample totals about 170,000 clones. The sequencing sample was made of PBMCs. The source of these receptors is a woman under 30 in good health and CMV-seropositive.

The chain employs TRBV7-3 and TRBJ2-3; 10 bases agree with TRBD2. Per germline, CDR1 SGHTA and CDR2 FQGTGA. After removal of 5 bases from V and 5 bases from J, the junction contained 7 bases not matched to a gene. This CDR3 has 15 residues. The CDR3 spells CASSPSGGPKDTQYF. CDR3 bases: TGTGCCAGCAGCCCTAGCGGGGGCCCCAAAGATACGCAGTATTTT.

The CDR3 protein is CASSIESGTGEETQYF. In DNA, the CDR3 is TGTGCCAGTAGTATCGAGTCCGGGACAGGCGAAGAGACCCAGTACTTC. The chain recombines TRBV19 with TRBJ2-5; 8 nucleotides match TRBD1. Trimming at V came to 3 bases and at J to 3 bases, leaving 9 bases not matched to a gene. The CDR3 contains 16 residues. CDR1 and CDR2 (germline): LNHDA, SQIVND (reference sequence).

CDR3 sequence: CASSILAETLDSSTDTQYF. The DNA of the CDR3 is TGTGCCAGCAGCATATTAGCGGAGACCCTAGATTCTAGCACAGATACGCAGTATTTT. This chain connects TRBV5-4 to TRBJ2-3, with D possibly matching TRBD2 (6 bases). This CDR3 has 19 amino acids. Germline V gene sequence: CDR1 SGHNT, CDR2 YYREEE (reference sequence). V was shortened by 4 bases and J by 0 bases, with 24 bases between the two germline ends.

The V gene is TRBV7-2, the J gene TRBJ1-5; 9 bases are a match to TRBD1. Germline V lookup: CDR1 SGHTA, CDR2 FQGNSA. V was pared by 5 bases and J by 4 bases, with 6 bases of the junction left unmatched. CDR3 length: 15 residues. CDR3 amino acids: CASSVGQGINQPQHF. The CDR3 DNA reads as TGTGCCAGCAGCGTGGGACAGGGTATAAATCAGCCCCAGCATTTT.

This sequence joins TRBV5-8 and TRBJ2-1; TRBD2 might be the D (6 bases). CDR3 length equals 14 residues. Trimming cost V 0 bases and J 4 bases, with 8 bases left between them. From germline, CDR1 is SGHTS and CDR2 YDEGEE. The CDR3 DNA follows: TGTGCCAGCAGCTTGGGGGAGGCGTACAATGAGCAGTTCTTC. It is translated as CASSLGEAYNEQFF. Complete variable domain (other parts from reference TRBV5-8 and TRBJ2-1): EAGVTQSPTHLIKTRGQQATLRCSPISGHTSVYWYQQALGLGLQFLLWYDEGEERNRGNFPPRFSGRQFPNYSSELNVNALELEDSALYLCASSLGEAYNEQFFGPGTRLTVL.

CDR3 DNA: TGTGCCAGCAGCCGAAGCGGGGCTCCCGCAGATACGCAGTATTTT. It encodes CASSRSGAPADTQYF. V is TRBV6-5 and J is TRBJ2-3; 7 positions match TRBD2. CDR1 and CDR2 from the germline V gene are MNHEY and SVGAGI. The CDR3 runs 15 residues. The trim removed 6 bases at V and 4 bases at J, leaving 10 bases unmatched.